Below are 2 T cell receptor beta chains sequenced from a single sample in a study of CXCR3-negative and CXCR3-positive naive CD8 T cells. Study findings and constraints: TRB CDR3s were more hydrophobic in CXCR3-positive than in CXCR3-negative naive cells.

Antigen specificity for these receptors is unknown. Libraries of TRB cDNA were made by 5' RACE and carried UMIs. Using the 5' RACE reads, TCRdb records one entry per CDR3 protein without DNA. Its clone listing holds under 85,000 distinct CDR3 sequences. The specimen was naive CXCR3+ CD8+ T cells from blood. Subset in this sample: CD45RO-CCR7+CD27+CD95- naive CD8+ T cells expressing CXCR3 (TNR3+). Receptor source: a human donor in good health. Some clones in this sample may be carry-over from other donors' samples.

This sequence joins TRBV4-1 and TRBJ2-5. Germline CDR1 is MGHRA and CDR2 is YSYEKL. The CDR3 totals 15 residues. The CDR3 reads CASSQDGVDQETQYF.

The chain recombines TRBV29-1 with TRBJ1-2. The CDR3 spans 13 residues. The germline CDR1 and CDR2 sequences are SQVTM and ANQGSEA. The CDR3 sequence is CSVEEIGNYGYTF.